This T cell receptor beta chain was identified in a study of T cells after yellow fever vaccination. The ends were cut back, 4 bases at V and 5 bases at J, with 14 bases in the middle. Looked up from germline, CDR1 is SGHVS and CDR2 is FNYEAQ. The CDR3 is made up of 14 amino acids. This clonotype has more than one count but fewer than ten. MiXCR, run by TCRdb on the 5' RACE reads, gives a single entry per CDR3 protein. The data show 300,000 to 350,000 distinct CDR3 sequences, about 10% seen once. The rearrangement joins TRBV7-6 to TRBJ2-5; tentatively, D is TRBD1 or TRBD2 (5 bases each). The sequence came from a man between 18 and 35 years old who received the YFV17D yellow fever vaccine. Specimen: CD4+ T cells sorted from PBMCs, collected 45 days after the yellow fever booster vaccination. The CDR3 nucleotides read TGTGCCAGCAGCTCGAAGAGGGGCTATGAGACCCAGTACTTC. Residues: CASSSKRGYETQYF.